The 6 T cell receptor beta chains below come from one sample, sequenced in a study of breast tumors, draining lymph nodes, adjacent tissues. TCRdb used MiXCR to reprocess the multiplex PCR reads, holding one entry per CDR3 protein. The sample lists more than 250,000 distinct CDR3 sequences, 30% to 35% seen once, with approximately 1% in the top ten. Breast cancer patients provided tissue from their axillary draining lymph nodes. Sequences were obtained from axillary lymph node tissue. The source of these receptors is a female donor with breast cancer. Some clones in this sample may be carry-over from other donors' samples.

Of note for this clonotype: This may be a read error: a much more frequent sequence differs by one nucleotide. This chain uses TRBV7-9 with TRBJ1-4; 9 nucleotides match TRBD1. The CDR3 has 16 residues. Germline CDR1 SEHNR, CDR2 FQNEAQ (reference sequence). CDR3 sequence (DNA): TGTGCCAGCAGCTTGGGGGACAGGGTGGTTTATGAAAACCTGTTTTTT. It is translated as CASSLGDRVVYENLFF.

As to this clonotype: A much larger clone sits a single nucleotide away, making a read error possible. The chain links TRBV12-3 or TRBV12-4 to TRBJ2-1; D is uncertain. The CDR3 covers 14 residues. The V gene lost 6 bases and the J gene lost 5 bases, with 14 bases spanning the gap. This CDR3 reads CASSKVSENNEQFF. The CDR3 DNA reads TGTGCCAGCAGCAAGGTCTCGGAAAACAATGAGCAGTTCTTC.

The CDR3 spells CASSASQAPLSYEQYF. In nucleotides, the CDR3 is TGCGCCAGCAGTGCCTCACAGGCCCCTCTCTCCTACGAGCAGTACTTC. This sequence joins TRBV10-2 and TRBJ2-7, with a possible D match to TRBD1 (5 bases). With 4 bases removed from V and 0 bases from J, the gap between germline ends came to 16 bases. The CDR3 runs to 16 residues. From germline, CDR1 is WSHSY and CDR2 SAAADI.

As concerns this clonotype: At one boundary the junction diverges from the germline segment, which might be a read error. CDR3 in DNA: TGTGCCAGCAGTCCCAGCGGGCCTTTCTCTGGGTCCAACGTCCTGACTTTC. Its protein is CASSPSGPFSGSNVLTF. This chain connects TRBV12-3 or TRBV12-4 to TRBJ2-6; D is perhaps TRBD2 (6 bases). This CDR3 comprises 17 residues.

This clonotype has at least ten counts. DNA of the CDR3: TGTGCCAGCAGTCAACCGGGACAGGGAGGGAGCACAGATACGCAGTATTTT. Its translation: CASSQPGQGGSTDTQYF. V and J are TRBV12-3 or TRBV12-4 and TRBJ2-3; TRBD1 matches at 9 bases. V trimming: 5 bases; J trimming: 0 bases; junction bases outside the gene matches: 9. CDR3 length equals 17 residues.

On this clonotype: A much larger clone sits a single nucleotide away, making a read error possible. Since no conserved phenylalanine or tryptophan closes the CDR3, a read error is the likely cause. The V gene is TRBV6-4, the J gene TRBJ2-7; 13 nucleotides line up with TRBD2. V gave up 7 bases and J gave up 0 bases; unmatched junction bases: 9. The CDR3 extends over 17 amino acids. Germline loops: CDR1 MRHNA, CDR2 SNTAGT. The CDR3 nucleotides are TGTGCCAGCACTCAGACTAGCGGGAGGACTTCCTCCTACGAGCAGTACCTC. Protein: CASTQTSGRTSSYEQYL.